This T cell receptor (beta chain) emerged from a study of cytomegalovirus exposure and HLA in healthy donors. With V trimmed by 5 bases and J by 0 bases, 10 bases remained unmatched. The CDR3 is 17 amino acids. Germline CDR1 is SGHTA and CDR2 is FQGTGA. The study, taken as a whole, reports: It was in a later analysis that TCR association rates were seen to vary by HLA locus, highest for DRB1 and lowest for HLA-C.

With 60 Vbeta and 13 Jbeta primers, the PCR was carried out. Data came from immunoSEQ multiplex PCR; TCRdb stores just in-frame clones and leaves some out. This repertoire shows approximately 180,000 clones, more than 85% found once; its top ten account for about 0.24%. About this clone: The antigen is unknown.

The specimen sequenced was PBMCs. This sequence was found in a girl less than two years old in good health and CMV-seronegative. The chain combines TRBV7-3 with TRBJ2-7; TRBD2 aligns across 10 bases. The CDR3 DNA is TGTGCCAGCAGCACCACCCATGAGCGGGGGGGCTCCTACGAGCAGTACTTC. Its translation is CASSTTHERGGSYEQYF.